The rows below give T cell receptor beta chains drawn from one sample of a study of T-cell reconstitution after alpha-beta-depleted transplantation in children. Each CDR3 protein is one row after TCRdb ran MiXCR on the PCR reads. This sample has approximately 240,000 distinct CDR3 sequences, with 8.5% to 10% found just once. Sequenced material: PBMCs from the stem cell graft donor, taken from the stem cell graft. The receptors derive from a human donor who donated a stem cell graft to a child with acute lymphoblastic leukemia. Each CDR3 is given with its conserved first and last residue. The D gene is left open where the match is weak. Not all rows give a size; the values are once, few, many and, for expanded clones, a class.

j_call v_call clone_size d_call cdr3_nt cdr3_aa
TRBJ2-7 TRBV20-1 many NA TGCAGTGCTAGAGATCCGTCCGCCGCAGGGAAATACGAGCAGTACTTC CSARDPSAAGKYEQYF
TRBJ1-3 TRBV6-6 NA NA TGTGCCAGCAGTGACATCGGAAACACCATATATTTT CASSDIGNTIYF
TRBJ2-5 TRBV6-1 few TRBD2 TGTGCCAGCAACAAAAACAGAGCGGGGGCCCAAGAGACCCAGTACTTC CASNKNRAGAQETQYF
TRBJ1-2 TRBV5-4 NA NA TGTGCCAGCAGCTTGGGAGGGGGGGCCGAGTATGGCTACACCTTC CASSLGGGAEYGYTF
TRBJ1-2 TRBV4-1 NA NA TGCGCCAGCAGCCAAGCGGGTAGGCGGGGCGATGGCTACACCTTC CASSQAGRRGDGYTF
TRBJ2-7 TRBV12-3/TRBV12-4 NA TRBD1 TGTGCCAGCAGTTCGTACAGGGGCTACGAGCAGTACTTC CASSSYRGYEQYF
TRBJ1-1 TRBV2 NA TRBD1 TGTGCCAGCAGTGAGGACAGGACGACTGAAGCTTTCTTT CASSEDRTTEAFF
TRBJ2-7 TRBV6-5 many TRBD1 TGTGCCAGCAGTTACTCCTACAACCTGGACAGGGTACCCTACGAGCAGTACTTC CASSYSYNLDRVPYEQYF
TRBJ1-2 TRBV12-3/TRBV12-4 NA NA TGTGCCAGCAGTTTATTCGGCAGCCCGGGGGCTGGCTACACCTTC CASSLFGSPGAGYTF
TRBJ1-1 TRBV6-1 few NA TGTGCCAGCAGTAATGACCGGGCCCCGTTAGGGCCTGAAGCTTTCTTT CASSNDRAPLGPEAFF
TRBJ1-4 TRBV2 many NA TGTGCCAGCAGTGGGATGGGGGCGTCGGCTAATGAAAAACTGTTTTTT CASSGMGASANEKLFF
TRBJ1-5 TRBV7-9 few TRBD1 TGTGCCAGCAGCTTAACCGGGACAGACAATCAGCCCCAGCATTTT CASSLTGTDNQPQHF
TRBJ1-5 TRBV20-1 NA TRBD1 TGCAGTGCTAGGCCGGGGACAGGGGTCCAGCCCCAGCATTTT CSARPGTGVQPQHF
TRBJ2-1 TRBV4-2 few TRBD2 TGTGCCACCAACGCAGGGGAGCGGGGGGCACCAGTCGCCTACAATGAGCAGTTCTTC CATNAGERGAPVAYNEQFF
TRBJ1-5 TRBV10-3 NA TRBD1 TGTGCCATCAGTGGGGACAGGGGAAACGGTCAGCCCCAGCATTTT CAISGDRGNGQPQHF
TRBJ1-1 TRBV27 NA TRBD1 TGTGCCAGCAGTTCCCTCGGACAGGGATGGTCTTCTGAAGCTTTCTTT CASSSLGQGWSSEAFF
TRBJ2-7 TRBV24-1 NA NA TGTGCCACCAGTGCCCGGGCCCCTGCGGGCTACGAGCAGTACTTC CATSARAPAGYEQYF
TRBJ1-2 TRBV6-1 NA NA TGTGCCAGCAGTGAAGCCTGGGGTTTGGACTATGGCTACACCTTC CASSEAWGLDYGYTF
TRBJ1-5 TRBV19 many NA TGTGCCAGTAGCGTCATAAGGACAAGTCGAAATCAGCCCCAGCATTTT CASSVIRTSRNQPQHF
TRBJ2-1 TRBV6-5 NA TRBD2 TGTGCCAGCAGTTACATGTCTCTAGCGGGTTACAATGAGCAGTTCTTC CASSYMSLAGYNEQFF
TRBJ1-1 TRBV29-1 many NA TGCAGCGTCGCGACTGGGGGGGCTGAAGCTTTCTTT CSVATGGAEAFF
TRBJ2-3 TRBV11-2 many TRBD2 TGTGCCAGCAGCGAAGCGGGGGGGCGAACTAGCACAGATACGCAGTATTTT CASSEAGGRTSTDTQYF
TRBJ2-3 TRBV12-3/TRBV12-4 NA TRBD2 TGTGCCAGCACCCTGACTAGCGGGGGGGCTCGGAGCACAGATACGCAGTATTTT CASTLTSGGARSTDTQYF
TRBJ2-3 TRBV27 many TRBD2 TGTGCCAGCAGGCGGACTAGCGAGGGTACGCAGTATTTT CASRRTSEGTQYF
TRBJ1-1 TRBV10-3 few TRBD1 TGTGCCTCGGCAGGGGGCCGGGATACTGAAGCTTTCTTT CASAGGRDTEAFF
TRBJ2-2 TRBV15 many TRBD2 TGTGCCACCAGCAGTTGGGGGGGTCGAGGCGGGGAGCTGTTTTTT CATSSWGGRGGELFF
TRBJ2-5 TRBV11-2 many TRBD1 TGTGCCAGCAGCCTAAGACAGGGTTGGGAGACCCAGTACTTC CASSLRQGWETQYF
TRBJ2-7 TRBV12-3/TRBV12-4 many NA TGTGCCAGCAGTTTAGGGAGACTCTACGAGCAGTACTTC CASSLGRLYEQYF
TRBJ2-7 TRBV15 few TRBD1 TGTGCCACCAGCGCGCCGGGACAGGGGGCCCACGAGCAGTACTTC CATSAPGQGAHEQYF